This TCR beta chain was recorded in a study of regulatory T cells in long-lasting Graves disease. In building TCR beta libraries, iRepertoire HTBI primers were used together with Arm-PCR of CDR3 regions. TCRdb passed the multiplex PCR reads through MiXCR, listing each CDR3 protein once. The data show hundreds of thousands of distinct CDR3 sequences, about 14% seen once. The V gene's germline CDR1 is DFQATT and CDR2 SNEGSKA (reference sequence). V was trimmed by 4 bases and J by 7 bases, leaving 17 bases between them. The CDR3 covers 14 residues. Documented time point: newly diagnosed GD, antithyroid drugs for less than 3 months. Isolated PBMC RNA provided the starting material for the TCR library. This clonotype was detected ten times or more. This same sample was also part of a study on T cells in Graves' hyperthyroidism and ophthalmopathy.

The sample in question was peripheral blood mononuclear cells (PBMCs), obtained at new diagnosis, from a patient treated with antithyroid drugs. The chain links TRBV20-1 to TRBJ2-1, with D perhaps TRBD1 or TRBD2 (6 bases each). The origin of this receptor is a man younger than 40 with Graves disease. This CDR3 is CSAIDGGPLNEQFF. The DNA for the CDR3 is TGCAGTGCTATCGACGGGGGCCCCCTGAATGAGCAGTTCTTC.